These 24 T cell receptor beta chains came from one sample sequenced in a study of blood T cell repertoires in COVID-19. The repertoire was sequenced with immunoSEQ multiplex PCR; TCRdb's copy has only in-frame clones and lacks some. The sample holds 270,000 or so clones, approximately 89% seen once. Sequencing was performed on PBMCs or T cells enriched from blood (not recorded which). Receptors were obtained from a man in his forties who had been exposed to COVID-19.

V and J are TRBV7-9 and TRBJ2-5; D is unclear. Germline CDR1 reads SEHNR; CDR2 reads FQNEAQ (reference sequence). This CDR3 contains 15 residues. Deletions cut 0 bases from V and 0 bases from J, with 8 bases between. CDR3 amino acids: CASSLALRNQETQYF. The CDR3 nucleotides read TGTGCCAGCAGCTTAGCATTGCGAAACCAAGAGACCCAGTACTTC.

V and J are TRBV28 and TRBJ1-5, with D possibly matching TRBD1 (6 bases). V dropped 7 bases and J dropped 0 bases, with 19 bases sitting between them. This CDR3 contains 17 residues. Germline V gene lookup returns CDR1 MDHEN and CDR2 SYDVKM. The CDR3 is CASKMGTPTISNQPQHF. The CDR3 bases are TGTGCCAGCAAAATGGGGACACCCACTATTAGCAATCAGCCCCAGCATTTT.

This sequence joins TRBV6-5 and TRBJ2-3; D not resolved. The germline V gene has CDR1 MNHEY and CDR2 SVGAGI. With 0 bases removed from V and 2 bases from J, the gap between germline ends came to 9 bases. The CDR3 extends over 15 amino acids. In DNA, the CDR3 is TGTGCCAGCAGTTACTCGGGCAGTTACACAGATACGCAGTATTTT. Protein: CASSYSGSYTDTQYF.

This clone was picked up one time. This chain uses TRBV9 with TRBJ1-1; possibly TRBD1 for D (5 bases). Germline CDR1 is SGDLS and CDR2 is YYNGEE. Trimming took 1 base from V and 8 from J, leaving 15 bases between them. The CDR3 is made up of 14 amino acids. The CDR3 nucleotides read TGTGCCAGCAGCGTAACGTCGGCAGGGTCCGAAGCTTTCTTT. This gives the protein CASSVTSAGSEAFF.

The chain uses TRBV4-1 and TRBJ2-7; weak D call: TRBD2 (5 bases). The germline V gene has CDR1 MGHRA and CDR2 YSYEKL. Trimming removed 4 bases from V and 0 bases from J, with 10 bases in between. The CDR3 consists of 14 residues. CDR3 nucleotide sequence: TGCGCCAGCAGCCGGAGCGGTAACTCCTACGAGCAGTACTTC. It specifies CASSRSGNSYEQYF.

The genes are TRBV11-2 and TRBJ1-1; the match to TRBD1 covers 7 bases. The CDR3 is 13 amino acids. Germline V CDR1 and CDR2: SGHAT, FQNNGV. V dropped 5 bases and J dropped 4; count of bases not matched to a gene: 4. The CDR3 reads CASSARQGTEAFF. The CDR3 region has the DNA TGTGCCAGCAGCGCGCGACAGGGCACTGAAGCTTTCTTT.

The chain combines TRBV19 with TRBJ1-5; 8 bases align to TRBD1. Germline V lookup: CDR1 LNHDA, CDR2 SQIVND (reference sequence). The CDR3 is 15 residues long. J was trimmed by 6 bases and V by 4 bases; bases with no gene match: 8. In nucleotides, the CDR3 is TGTGCCAGTAGTACCGACAGGGGACCAGGTCAGCCCCAGCATTTT. As protein: CASSTDRGPGQPQHF.

The chain carries TRBV29-1 and TRBJ2-3; 8 bases are shared with TRBD1. J lost 2 bases, V lost 4 bases, and 5 bases had no gene match. Germline CDR1 SQVTM, CDR2 ANQGSEA. The CDR3 is 14 amino acids. The CDR3 DNA sequence: TGCAGCGTTGCTAGGACAGGGCTCACAGATACGCAGTATTTT. It yields the protein CSVARTGLTDTQYF.

The chain employs TRBV19 and TRBJ1-4; a possible D gene is TRBD1 (5 bases). V lost 0 bases, J lost 7 bases, and 12 bases lay in between. CDR3 size: 15 residues. Germline assignment: CDR1 LNHDA and CDR2 SQIVND (reference sequence). The CDR3 region is CASSIDRQIREKLFF. CDR3 DNA: TGTGCCAGTAGTATAGATCGACAGATACGTGAAAAACTGTTTTTT.

This clone was recorded a few times. The chain links TRBV5-5 to TRBJ1-5, with D possibly TRBD1 on 6 matching bases. V was cut by 3 bases and J by 4 bases, with 11 bases left in between. Per the germline V gene, CDR1 is SGHKS and CDR2 is YYEKEE (reference sequence). The CDR3 sequence is 14 residues long. The chain's CDR3 is CASSWGPANQPQHF. The CDR3 DNA reads TGTGCCAGCAGCTGGGGGCCGGCGAATCAGCCCCAGCATTTT.

V gene TRBV3-1 (or the pseudogene TRBV3-2) combines with J gene TRBJ2-3; weak D call: TRBD1 (6 bases). Germline CDR1 and CDR2: LGHDT and YNNKEL (reference sequence). The ends were cut back, 0 bases at V and 2 bases at J, with 12 bases in the middle. The CDR3 length is 16 residues. This CDR3 is CASSQETGYPTDTQYF. CDR3 in DNA: TGTGCCAGCAGCCAAGAAACAGGGTATCCCACAGATACGCAGTATTTT.

This chain uses TRBV5-6 with TRBJ2-2, with D possibly matching TRBD1 (6 bases). The length of the CDR3 is 15 residues. V lost 1 base and J lost 4, with 11 bases in between. In germline, CDR1 is SGHDT, CDR2 YYEEEE. DNA for the CDR3: TGTGCCAGCAGCTTGTTGACAGGTTTCACCGGGGAGCTGTTTTTT. It is translated as CASSLLTGFTGELFF.

This chain links TRBV19 with TRBJ1-1, with D perhaps matching TRBD1 (5 bases). CDR3 length: 14 residues. V gave up 3 bases and J gave up 1 base, with 9 bases separating them. Germline CDR1 is LNHDA and CDR2 is SQIVND (reference sequence). Here the CDR3 DNA reads TGTGCCAGTAGTATGCGCAGGGAGAACACTGAAGCTTTCTTT. Translated: CASSMRRENTEAFF.

V gene TRBV21-1 combines with J gene TRBJ2-7; the D segment call TRBD1 is taken from the table without a DNA check. TRBV21-1 is assigned pseudogene status. The CDR3 runs to 15 residues. The CDR3 reads CASSRRQGASYEQYF. As DNA, the CDR3 is TGTGCCAGCAGCCGTCGGCAGGGGGCCTCCTACGAGCAGTACTTC.

The CDR3, as DNA: TGTGCCAGCAGGACCCGGGACAGGGGTTCACCCCTCCACTTT. Its protein product is CASRTRDRGSPLHF. The gene calls are TRBV5-6 and TRBJ1-6; TRBD1 matches at 10 bases. The CDR3 totals 14 residues. The junction had 5 bases not matched to a gene; V was cut back by 5 bases and J by 9 bases. The germline V gene has CDR1 SGHDT and CDR2 YYEEEE.

The chain has TRBV4-3 and TRBJ2-1, with 10 bases matching TRBD1. With V trimmed by 5 bases and J by 2 bases, 9 bases remained unmatched. This CDR3 has 17 residues. Germline V gene data show CDR1 as LGHNA and CDR2 as YSLEER. The CDR3 DNA follows: TGCGCCAGCAGCGATAAGGGGGGGACAGGGGCCTACAATGAGCAGTTCTTC. Translated: CASSDKGGTGAYNEQFF.

This chain uses TRBV3-1 (or the pseudogene TRBV3-2) with TRBJ1-1; TRBD1 might be the D (6 bases). Germline CDR1 LGHDT, CDR2 YNNKEL (reference sequence). Trimming took 3 bases from V and 5 from J, leaving 13 bases between them. CDR3 length: 14 amino acids. The CDR3 DNA reads as TGTGCCAGCAGCCAGGGCAGGGACAAGACTGAAGCTTTCTTT. Residues: CASSQGRDKTEAFF.

The V and J genes are TRBV27 and TRBJ2-1; possibly TRBD2 for D (5 bases). The CDR3 sequence is 12 residues long. Trimming removed 5 bases at V and 7 bases at J, with 9 bases between. Germline CDR1 and CDR2: MNHEY and SMNVEV (reference sequence). The CDR3 region is CASSQPGNEQFF. CDR3 DNA sequence: TGTGCCAGCAGTCAGCCGGGGAATGAGCAGTTCTTC.

This rearrangement joins TRBV11-2 to TRBJ2-5, with D possibly TRBD2 on 5 matching bases. CDR3 length: 14 residues. V was cut by 0 bases and J by 5 bases, with 10 bases left in between. Germline V gene sequence: CDR1 SGHAT, CDR2 FQNNGV. CDR3 in DNA: TGTGCCAGCAGCTTAGAAGGGAGTGATGAGACCCAGTACTTC. This gives the protein CASSLEGSDETQYF.

The V call is TRBV27, the J call TRBJ1-2; D is unresolved. The CDR3 is 12 residues long. V was cut by 6 bases and J by 2 bases, with 7 bases left in between. The germline V gene encodes CDR1 MNHEY and CDR2 SMNVEV (reference sequence). CDR3 sequence (DNA): TGTGCCAGCAGCCCCGCGAACTATGGCTACACCTTC. This sequence encodes CASSPANYGYTF.

The chain couples TRBV28 to TRBJ1-2; D perhaps matches TRBD1 (5 bases). The V gene's germline CDR1 is MDHEN and CDR2 SYDVKM. The CDR3 has 13 amino acids. V gave up 6 bases and J gave up 3 bases, with 11 bases separating them. CDR3 in DNA: TGTGCCAGCAGGACAGAAAACTACTATGGCTACACCTTC. Residues: CASRTENYYGYTF.

This clone has just one count. The chain is built from TRBV7-2 and TRBJ2-1, with unresolved D. Looked up from germline, CDR1 is SGHTA and CDR2 is FQGNSA. Trimming removed 1 base at V and 8 bases at J, with 9 bases between. The CDR3 is 13 amino acids. This chain's CDR3 is CASSLGRLDEQFF. CDR3 sequence (DNA): TGTGCCAGCAGCTTAGGTCGGTTGGATGAGCAGTTCTTC.

This clone was picked up one time. The chain is built from TRBV11-2 and TRBJ2-2; 9 positions match TRBD1. The germline gives CDR1 SGHAT, CDR2 FQNNGV. The CDR3 is 16 amino acids. After removal of 1 base from V and 5 bases from J, the junction contained 5 bases not matched to a gene. CDR3: CASSLGTGGLTGELFF. As DNA, the CDR3 is TGTGCCAGCAGCTTAGGAACAGGGGGCTTGACCGGGGAGCTGTTTTTT.

This sequence joins TRBV3-1 (or the pseudogene TRBV3-2) and TRBJ1-1; no definite D call. The CDR3 is 16 amino acids. Germline V lookup: CDR1 LGHDT, CDR2 YNNKEL (reference sequence). Deletions cut 2 bases from V and 0 bases from J, with 13 bases between. This CDR3 is CASSQRGNSLNTEAFF. CDR3 in DNA: TGTGCCAGCAGCCAAAGAGGGAACAGTCTGAACACTGAAGCTTTCTTT.